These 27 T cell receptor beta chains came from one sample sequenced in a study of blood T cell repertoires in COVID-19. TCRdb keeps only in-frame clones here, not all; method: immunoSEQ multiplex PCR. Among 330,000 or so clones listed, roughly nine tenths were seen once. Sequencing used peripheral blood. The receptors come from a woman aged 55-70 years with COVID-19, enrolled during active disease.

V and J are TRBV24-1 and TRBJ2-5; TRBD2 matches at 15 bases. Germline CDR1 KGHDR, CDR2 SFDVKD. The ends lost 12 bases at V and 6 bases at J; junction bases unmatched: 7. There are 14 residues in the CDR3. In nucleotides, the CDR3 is TGTGCCCCGCGGACTAGCGGGGGGGCGAAGACCCAGTACTTC. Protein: CAPRTSGGAKTQYF.

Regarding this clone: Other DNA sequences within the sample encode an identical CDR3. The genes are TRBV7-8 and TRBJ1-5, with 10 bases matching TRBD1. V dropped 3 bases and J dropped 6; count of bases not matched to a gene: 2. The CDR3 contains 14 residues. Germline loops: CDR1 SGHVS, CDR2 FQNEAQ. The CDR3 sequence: CASSLGQGSQPQHF. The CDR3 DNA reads TGTGCCAGCAGCTTGGGACAGGGGAGTCAGCCCCAGCATTTT.

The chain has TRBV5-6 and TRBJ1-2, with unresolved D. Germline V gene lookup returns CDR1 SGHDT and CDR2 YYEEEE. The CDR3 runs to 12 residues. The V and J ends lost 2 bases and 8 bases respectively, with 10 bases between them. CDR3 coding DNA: TGTGCCAGCAGCTTCGATGCGGGCGGCTACACCTTC. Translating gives CASSFDAGGYTF.

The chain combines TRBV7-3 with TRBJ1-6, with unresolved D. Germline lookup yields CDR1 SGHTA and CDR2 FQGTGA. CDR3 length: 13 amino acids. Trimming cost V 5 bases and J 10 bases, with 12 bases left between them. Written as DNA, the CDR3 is TGTGCCAGCAGCCCTACCCCCCGATCACCCCTCCACTTT. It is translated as CASSPTPRSPLHF.

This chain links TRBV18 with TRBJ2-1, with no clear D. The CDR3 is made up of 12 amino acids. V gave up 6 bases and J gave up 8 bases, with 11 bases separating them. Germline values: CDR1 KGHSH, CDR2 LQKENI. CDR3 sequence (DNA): TGTGCCAGCTCGCTGAACATGGATGAGCAGTTCTTC. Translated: CASSLNMDEQFF. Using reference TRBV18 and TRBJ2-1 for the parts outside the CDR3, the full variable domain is NAGVMQNPRHLVRRRGQEARLRCSPMKGHSHVYWYRQLPEEGLKFMVYLQKENIIDESGMPKERFSAEFPKEGPSILRIQQVVRGDSAAYFCASSLNMDEQFFGPGTRLTVL.

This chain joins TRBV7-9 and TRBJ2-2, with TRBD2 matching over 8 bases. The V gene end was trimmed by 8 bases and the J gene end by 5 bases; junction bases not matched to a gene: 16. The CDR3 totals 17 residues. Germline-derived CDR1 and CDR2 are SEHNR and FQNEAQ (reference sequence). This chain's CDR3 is CASPPRIGGAGTGELFF. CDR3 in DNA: TGTGCCAGCCCCCCCAGGATCGGGGGGGCGGGGACCGGGGAGCTGTTTTTT. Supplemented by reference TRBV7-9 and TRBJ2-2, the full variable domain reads DTGVSQNPRHKITKRGQNVTFRCDPISEHNRLYWYRQTLGQGPEFLTYFQNEAQLEKSRLLSDRFSAERPKGSFSTLEIQRTEQGDSAMYLCASPPRIGGAGTGELFFGEGSRLTVL.

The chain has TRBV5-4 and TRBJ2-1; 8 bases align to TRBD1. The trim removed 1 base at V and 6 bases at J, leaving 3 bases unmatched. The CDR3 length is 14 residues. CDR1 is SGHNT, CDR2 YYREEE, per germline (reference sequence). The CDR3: CASSLFRGPNEQFF. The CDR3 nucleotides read TGTGCCAGCAGCTTGTTCAGGGGGCCCAATGAGCAGTTCTTC. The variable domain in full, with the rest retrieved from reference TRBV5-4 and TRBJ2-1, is ETGVTQSPTHLIKTRGQQVTLRCSSQSGHNTVSWYQQALGQGPQFIFQYYREEENGRGNFPPRFSGLQFPNYSSELNVNALELDDSALYLCASSLFRGPNEQFFGPGTRLTVL.

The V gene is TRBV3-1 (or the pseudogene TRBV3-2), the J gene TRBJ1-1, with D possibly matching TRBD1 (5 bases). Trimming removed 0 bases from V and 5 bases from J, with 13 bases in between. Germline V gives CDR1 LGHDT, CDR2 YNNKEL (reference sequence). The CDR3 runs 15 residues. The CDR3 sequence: CASSQDLQGLTEAFF. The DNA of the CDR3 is TGTGCCAGCAGCCAAGATTTGCAGGGACTGACTGAAGCTTTCTTT.

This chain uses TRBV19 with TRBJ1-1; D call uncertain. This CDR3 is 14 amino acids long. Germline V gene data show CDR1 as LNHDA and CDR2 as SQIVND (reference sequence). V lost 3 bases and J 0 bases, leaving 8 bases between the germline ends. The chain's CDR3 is CASSMEGMNTEAFF. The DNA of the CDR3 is TGTGCCAGTAGTATGGAGGGAATGAACACTGAAGCTTTCTTT. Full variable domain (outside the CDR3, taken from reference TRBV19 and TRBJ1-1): DGGITQSPKYLFRKEGQNVTLSCEQNLNHDAMYWYRQDPGQGLRLIYYSQIVNDFQKGDIAEGYSVSREKKESFPLTVTSAQKNPTAFYLCASSMEGMNTEAFFGQGTRLTVV.

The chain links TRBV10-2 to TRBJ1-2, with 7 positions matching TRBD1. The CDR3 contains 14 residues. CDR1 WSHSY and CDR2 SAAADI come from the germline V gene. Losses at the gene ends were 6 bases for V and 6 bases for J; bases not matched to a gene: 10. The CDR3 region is CASRDAGGLDGYTF. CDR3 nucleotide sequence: TGCGCCAGCAGGGACGCAGGGGGTTTGGATGGCTACACCTTC.

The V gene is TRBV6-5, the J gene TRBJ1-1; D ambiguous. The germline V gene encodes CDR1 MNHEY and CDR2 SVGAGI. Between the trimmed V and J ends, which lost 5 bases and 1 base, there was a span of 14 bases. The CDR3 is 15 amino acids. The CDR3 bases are TGTGCCAGCAGTCCCCTCGGGGAACAGAACACTGAAGCTTTCTTT. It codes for CASSPLGEQNTEAFF.

In DNA, the CDR3 is TGCAGCGTTGAAGAGGCAGTTACTAACTATGGCTACACCTTC. It specifies CSVEEAVTNYGYTF. The rearrangement links TRBV29-1 to TRBJ1-2; D uncertain. CDR3 length: 14 residues. V was clipped by 0 bases and J by 0 bases, with 8 bases between them. CDR1 and CDR2 (germline): SQVTM, ANQGSEA.

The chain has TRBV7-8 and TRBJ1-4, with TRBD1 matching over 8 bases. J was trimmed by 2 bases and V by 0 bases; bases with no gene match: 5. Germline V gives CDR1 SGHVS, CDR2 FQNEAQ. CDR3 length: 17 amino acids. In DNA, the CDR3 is TGTGCCAGCAGCTTAGCTGCTAGACAGGGGACTAATGAAAAACTGTTTTTT. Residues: CASSLAARQGTNEKLFF.

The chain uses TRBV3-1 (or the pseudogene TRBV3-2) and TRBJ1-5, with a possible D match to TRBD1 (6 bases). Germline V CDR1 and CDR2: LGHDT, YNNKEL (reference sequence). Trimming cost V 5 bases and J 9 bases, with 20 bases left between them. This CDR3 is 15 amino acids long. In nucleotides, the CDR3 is TGTGCCAGCAGCGCCGCTGGACAGTCGAGCTCGCCCCAGCATTTT. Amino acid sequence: CASSAAGQSSSPQHF.

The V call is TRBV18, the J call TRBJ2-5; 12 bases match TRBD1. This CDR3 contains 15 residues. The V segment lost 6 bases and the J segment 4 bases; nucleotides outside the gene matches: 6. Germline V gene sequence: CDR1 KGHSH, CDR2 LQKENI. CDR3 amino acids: CASSTGTGGGETQYF. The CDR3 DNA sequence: TGTGCCAGCTCTACCGGGACAGGGGGCGGAGAGACCCAGTACTTC.

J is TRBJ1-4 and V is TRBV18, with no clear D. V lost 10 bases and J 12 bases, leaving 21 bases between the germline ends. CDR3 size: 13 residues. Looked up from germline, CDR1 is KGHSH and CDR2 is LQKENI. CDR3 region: CATSFGPNLELFF. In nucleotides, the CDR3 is TGTGCCACCTCGTTTGGTCCTAATCTGGAACTGTTTTTT.

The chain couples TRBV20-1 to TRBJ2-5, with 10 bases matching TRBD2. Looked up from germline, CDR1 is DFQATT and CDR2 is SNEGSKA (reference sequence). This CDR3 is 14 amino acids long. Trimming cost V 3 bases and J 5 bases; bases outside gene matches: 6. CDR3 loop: CSASPSGGAETQYF. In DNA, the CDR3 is TGCAGTGCTAGTCCTAGCGGGGGCGCGGAGACCCAGTACTTC.

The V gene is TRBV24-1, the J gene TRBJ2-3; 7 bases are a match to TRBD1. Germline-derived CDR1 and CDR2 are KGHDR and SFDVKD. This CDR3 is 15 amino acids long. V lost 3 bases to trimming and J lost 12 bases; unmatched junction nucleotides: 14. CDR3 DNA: TGTGCCACCAGTGATACCCGAGGACAGGTACCAACTCAGTATTTT. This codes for CATSDTRGQVPTQYF.

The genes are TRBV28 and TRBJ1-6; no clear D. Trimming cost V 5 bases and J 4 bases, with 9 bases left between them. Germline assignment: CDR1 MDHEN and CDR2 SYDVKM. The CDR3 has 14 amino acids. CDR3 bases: TGTGCCAGCAGTACCCAGTTATATAATTCACCCCTCCACTTT. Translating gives CASSTQLYNSPLHF.

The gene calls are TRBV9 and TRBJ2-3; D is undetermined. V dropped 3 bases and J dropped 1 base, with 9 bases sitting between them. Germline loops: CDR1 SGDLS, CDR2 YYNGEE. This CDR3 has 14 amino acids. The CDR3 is CASSAQVRTDTQYF. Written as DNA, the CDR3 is TGTGCCAGCAGCGCCCAGGTTCGCACAGATACGCAGTATTTT.

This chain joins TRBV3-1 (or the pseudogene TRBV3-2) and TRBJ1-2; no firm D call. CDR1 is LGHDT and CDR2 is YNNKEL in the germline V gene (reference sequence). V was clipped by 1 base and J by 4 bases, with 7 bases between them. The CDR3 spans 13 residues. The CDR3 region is CASSQGSFYGYTF. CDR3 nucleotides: TGTGCCAGCAGCCAAGGGAGTTTCTATGGCTACACCTTC.

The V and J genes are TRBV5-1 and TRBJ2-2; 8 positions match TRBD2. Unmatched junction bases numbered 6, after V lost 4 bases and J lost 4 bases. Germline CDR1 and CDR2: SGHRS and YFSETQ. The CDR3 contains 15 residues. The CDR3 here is CASSPGGGPTGELFF. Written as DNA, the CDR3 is TGCGCCAGCAGCCCGGGGGGGGGTCCCACCGGGGAGCTGTTTTTT.

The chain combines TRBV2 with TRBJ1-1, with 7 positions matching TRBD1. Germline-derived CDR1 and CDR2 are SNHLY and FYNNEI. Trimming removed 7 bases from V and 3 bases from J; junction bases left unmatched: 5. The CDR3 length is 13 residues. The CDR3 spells CASNLQGHTEAFF. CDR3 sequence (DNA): TGTGCCAGCAATTTACAGGGGCACACTGAAGCTTTCTTT.

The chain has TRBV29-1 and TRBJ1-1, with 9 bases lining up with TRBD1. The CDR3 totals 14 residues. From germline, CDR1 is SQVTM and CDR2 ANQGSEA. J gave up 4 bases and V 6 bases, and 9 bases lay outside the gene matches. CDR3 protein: CSVATGTGLTEAFF. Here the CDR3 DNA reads TGCAGCGTCGCTACCGGGACAGGGCTCACTGAAGCTTTCTTT. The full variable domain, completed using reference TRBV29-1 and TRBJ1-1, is SAVISQKPSRDICQRGTSLTIQCQVDSQVTMMFWYRQQPGQSLTLIATANQGSEATYESGFVIDKFPISRPNLTFSTLTVSNMSPEDSSIYLCSVATGTGLTEAFFGQGTRLTVV.

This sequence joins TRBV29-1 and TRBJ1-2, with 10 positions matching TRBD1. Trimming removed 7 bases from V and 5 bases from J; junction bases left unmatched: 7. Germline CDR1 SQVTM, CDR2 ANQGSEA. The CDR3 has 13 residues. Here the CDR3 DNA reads TGCAGCGCGGGAGGACAGGGGGGTTATGGCTACACCTTC. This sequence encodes CSAGGQGGYGYTF. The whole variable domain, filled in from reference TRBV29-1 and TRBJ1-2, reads SAVISQKPSRDICQRGTSLTIQCQVDSQVTMMFWYRQQPGQSLTLIATANQGSEATYESGFVIDKFPISRPNLTFSTLTVSNMSPEDSSIYLCSAGGQGGYGYTFGSGTRLTVV.

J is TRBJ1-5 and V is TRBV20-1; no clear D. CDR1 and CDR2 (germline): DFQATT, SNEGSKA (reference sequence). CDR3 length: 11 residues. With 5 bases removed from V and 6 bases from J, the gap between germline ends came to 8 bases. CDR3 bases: TGCAGTGCTCCCCGCGGTCAGCCCCAGCATTTT. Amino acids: CSAPRGQPQHF.

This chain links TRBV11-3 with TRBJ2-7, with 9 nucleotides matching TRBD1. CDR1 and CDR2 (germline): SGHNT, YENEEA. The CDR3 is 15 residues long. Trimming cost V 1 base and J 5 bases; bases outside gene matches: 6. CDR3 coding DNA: TGTGCCAGCAGCTTAGGTTTACAGGGGGCCCACGAGCAGTACTTC. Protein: CASSLGLQGAHEQYF.